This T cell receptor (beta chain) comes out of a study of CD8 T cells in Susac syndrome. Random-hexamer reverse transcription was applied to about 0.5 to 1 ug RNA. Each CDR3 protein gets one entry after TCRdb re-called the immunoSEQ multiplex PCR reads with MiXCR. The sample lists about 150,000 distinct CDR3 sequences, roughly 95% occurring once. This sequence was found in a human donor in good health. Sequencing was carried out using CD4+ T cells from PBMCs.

CDR3 sequence (DNA): TGTGCCAGCAGCTCGTCATCGAACACCGGGGAGCTGTTTTTT. Protein sequence: CASSSSSNTGELFF. This chain connects TRBV7-6 to TRBJ2-2; D unclear. V shed 4 bases and J shed 0 bases, with 6 bases lying between them. The CDR3 runs 14 residues. CDR1 SGHVS and CDR2 FNYEAQ come from the germline V gene. The variable domain in full, with the rest retrieved from reference TRBV7-6 and TRBJ2-2, is GAGVSQSPRYKVTKRGQDVALRCDPISGHVSLYWYRQALGQGPEFLTYFNYEAQQDKSGLPNDRFSAERPEGSISTLTIQRTEQRDSAMYRCASSSSSNTGELFFGEGSRLTVL.